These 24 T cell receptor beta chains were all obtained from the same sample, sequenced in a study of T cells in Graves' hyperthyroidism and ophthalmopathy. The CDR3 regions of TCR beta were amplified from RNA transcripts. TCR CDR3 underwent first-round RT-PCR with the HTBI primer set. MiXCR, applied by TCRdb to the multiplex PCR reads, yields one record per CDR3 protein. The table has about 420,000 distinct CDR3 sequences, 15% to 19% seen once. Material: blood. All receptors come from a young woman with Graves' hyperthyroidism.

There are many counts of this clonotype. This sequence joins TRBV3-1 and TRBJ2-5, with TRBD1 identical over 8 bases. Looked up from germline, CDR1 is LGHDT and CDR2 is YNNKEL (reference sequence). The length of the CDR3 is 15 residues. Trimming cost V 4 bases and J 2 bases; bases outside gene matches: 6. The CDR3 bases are TGTGCCAGCAGCCTTATTGGACAGGGACAAGAGACCCAGTACTTC. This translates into CASSLIGQGQETQYF.

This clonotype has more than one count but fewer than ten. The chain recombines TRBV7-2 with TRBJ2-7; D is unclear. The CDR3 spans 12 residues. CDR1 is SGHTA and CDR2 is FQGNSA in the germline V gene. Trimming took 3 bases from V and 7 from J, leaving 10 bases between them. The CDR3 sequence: CASSFIWKEQYF. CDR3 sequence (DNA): TGTGCCAGCAGCTTTATCTGGAAGGAGCAGTACTTC.

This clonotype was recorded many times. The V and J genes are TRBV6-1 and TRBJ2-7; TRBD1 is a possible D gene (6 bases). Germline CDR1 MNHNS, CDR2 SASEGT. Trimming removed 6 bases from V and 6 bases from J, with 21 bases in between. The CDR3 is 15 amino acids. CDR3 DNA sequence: TGTGCCAGCAGCACCCTACAGGGAAGGGTCGGCGAGCAGTACTTC. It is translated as CASSTLQGRVGEQYF.

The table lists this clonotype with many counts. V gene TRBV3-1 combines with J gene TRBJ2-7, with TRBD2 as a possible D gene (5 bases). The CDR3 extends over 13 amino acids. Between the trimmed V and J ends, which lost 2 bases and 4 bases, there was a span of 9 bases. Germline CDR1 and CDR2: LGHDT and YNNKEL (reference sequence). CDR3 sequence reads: CASSQFPGYEQYF. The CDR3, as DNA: TGTGCCAGCAGCCAATTCCCGGGGTACGAGCAGTACTTC.

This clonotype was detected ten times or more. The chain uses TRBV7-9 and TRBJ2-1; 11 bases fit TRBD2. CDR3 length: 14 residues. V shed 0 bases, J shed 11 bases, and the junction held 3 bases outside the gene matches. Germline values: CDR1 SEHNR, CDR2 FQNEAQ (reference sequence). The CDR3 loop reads CASSLAGTSGQQFF. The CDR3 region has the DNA TGTGCCAGCAGCTTAGCTGGGACTAGCGGCCAGCAGTTCTTC.

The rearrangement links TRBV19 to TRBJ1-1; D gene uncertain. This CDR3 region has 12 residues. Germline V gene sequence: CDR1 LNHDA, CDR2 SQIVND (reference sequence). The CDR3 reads CAKTTSNTEAFF. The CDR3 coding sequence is TGTGCAAAAACAACCTCGAACACTGAAGCTTTCTTT.

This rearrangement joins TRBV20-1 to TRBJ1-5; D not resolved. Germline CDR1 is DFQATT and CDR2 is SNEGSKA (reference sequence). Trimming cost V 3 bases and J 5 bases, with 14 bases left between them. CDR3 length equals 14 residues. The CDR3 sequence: CSARSHGGYQPQHF. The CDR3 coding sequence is TGCAGTGCTAGGTCCCACGGCGGGTATCAGCCCCAGCATTTT.

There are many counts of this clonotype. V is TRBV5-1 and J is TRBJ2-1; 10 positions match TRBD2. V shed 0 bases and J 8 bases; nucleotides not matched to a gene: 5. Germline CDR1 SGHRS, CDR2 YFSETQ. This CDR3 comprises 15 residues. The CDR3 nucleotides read TGCGCCAGCAGCTTGGTAGCGGGAGGTAGGGATGAGCAGTTCTTC. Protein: CASSLVAGGRDEQFF.

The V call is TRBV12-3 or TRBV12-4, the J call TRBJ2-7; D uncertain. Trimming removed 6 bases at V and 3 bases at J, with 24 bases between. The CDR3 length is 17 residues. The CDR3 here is CASSPRLIGRDDYEQYF. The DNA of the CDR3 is TGTGCCAGCAGCCCGCGTCTAATCGGACGCGACGACTACGAGCAGTACTTC.

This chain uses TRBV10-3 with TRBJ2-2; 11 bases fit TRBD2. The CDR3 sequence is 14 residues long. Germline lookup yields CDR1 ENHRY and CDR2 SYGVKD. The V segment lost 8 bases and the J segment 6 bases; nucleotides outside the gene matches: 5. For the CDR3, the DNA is TGTGCCATCCAGGAACTAGCGGGAGCCGGGGAGCTGTTTTTT. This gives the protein CAIQELAGAGELFF.

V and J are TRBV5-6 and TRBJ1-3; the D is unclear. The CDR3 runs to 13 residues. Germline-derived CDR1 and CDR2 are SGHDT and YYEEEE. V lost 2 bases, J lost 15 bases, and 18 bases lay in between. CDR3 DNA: TGTGCCAGCAGCTTTCCTAAGATGCCCAGTGAATATTTT. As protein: CASSFPKMPSEYF.

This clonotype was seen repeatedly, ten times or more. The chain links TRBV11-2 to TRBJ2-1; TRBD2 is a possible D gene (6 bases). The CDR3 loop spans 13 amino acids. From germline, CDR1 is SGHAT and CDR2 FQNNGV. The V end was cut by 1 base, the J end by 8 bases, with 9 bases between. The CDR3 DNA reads TGTGCCAGCAGCTTAGGGAGGGCTGATGAGCAGTTCTTC. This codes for CASSLGRADEQFF.

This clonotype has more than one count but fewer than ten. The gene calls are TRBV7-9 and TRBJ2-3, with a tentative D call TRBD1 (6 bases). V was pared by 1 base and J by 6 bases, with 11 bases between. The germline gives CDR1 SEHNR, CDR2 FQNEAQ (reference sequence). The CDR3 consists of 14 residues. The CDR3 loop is CASSLDGGGDTQYF. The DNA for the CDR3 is TGTGCCAGCAGCTTAGACGGTGGGGGCGATACGCAGTATTTT.

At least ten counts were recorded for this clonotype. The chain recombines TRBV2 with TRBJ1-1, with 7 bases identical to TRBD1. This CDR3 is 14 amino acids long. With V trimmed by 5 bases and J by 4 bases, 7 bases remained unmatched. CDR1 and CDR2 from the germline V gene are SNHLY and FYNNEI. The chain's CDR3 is CASSSDRFGTEAFF. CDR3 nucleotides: TGTGCCAGCAGTTCGGACAGGTTTGGCACTGAAGCTTTCTTT.

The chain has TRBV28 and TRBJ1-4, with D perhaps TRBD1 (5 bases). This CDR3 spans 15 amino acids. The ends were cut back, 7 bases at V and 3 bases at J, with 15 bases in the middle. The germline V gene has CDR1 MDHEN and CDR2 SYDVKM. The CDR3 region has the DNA TGTGCCAGCACCCGCCGGGGGTACGCTAATGAAAAACTGTTTTTT. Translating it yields CASTRRGYANEKLFF.

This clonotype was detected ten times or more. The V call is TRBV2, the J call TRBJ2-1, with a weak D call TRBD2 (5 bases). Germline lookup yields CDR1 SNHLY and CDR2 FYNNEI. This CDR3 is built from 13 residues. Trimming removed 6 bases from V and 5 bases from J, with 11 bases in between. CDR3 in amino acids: CASRVAGDNEQFF. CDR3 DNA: TGTGCCAGCAGGGTAGCCGGGGACAATGAGCAGTTCTTC.

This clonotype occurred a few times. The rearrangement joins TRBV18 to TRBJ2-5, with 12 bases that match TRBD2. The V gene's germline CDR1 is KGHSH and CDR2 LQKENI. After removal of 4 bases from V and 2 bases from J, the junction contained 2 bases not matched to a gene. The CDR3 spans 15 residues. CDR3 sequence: CASSQTSGGQETQYF. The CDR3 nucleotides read TGTGCCAGCTCACAGACTAGCGGGGGACAAGAGACCCAGTACTTC. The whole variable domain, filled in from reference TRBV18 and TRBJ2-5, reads NAGVMQNPRHLVRRRGQEARLRCSPMKGHSHVYWYRQLPEEGLKFMVYLQKENIIDESGMPKERFSAEFPKEGPSILRIQQVVRGDSAAYFCASSQTSGGQETQYFGPGTRLLVL.

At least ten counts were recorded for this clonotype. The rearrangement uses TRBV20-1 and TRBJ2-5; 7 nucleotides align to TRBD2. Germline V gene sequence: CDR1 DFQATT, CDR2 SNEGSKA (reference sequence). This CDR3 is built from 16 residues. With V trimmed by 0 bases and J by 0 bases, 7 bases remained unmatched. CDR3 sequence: CSARDPSGAYQETQYF. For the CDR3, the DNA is TGCAGTGCTAGAGATCCAAGCGGGGCGTACCAAGAGACCCAGTACTTC.

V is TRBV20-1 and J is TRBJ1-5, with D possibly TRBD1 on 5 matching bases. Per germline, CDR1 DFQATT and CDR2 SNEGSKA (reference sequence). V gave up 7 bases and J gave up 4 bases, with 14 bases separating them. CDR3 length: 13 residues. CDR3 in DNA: TGCAGTGTCGCTCGGGGCCCGAATCAGCCCCAGCATTTT. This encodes CSVARGPNQPQHF.

The chain's CDR3 is CATSELGQGTYTGELFF. CDR3 nucleotides: TGTGCCACCAGTGAATTGGGACAGGGAACGTACACCGGGGAGCTGTTTTTT. The gene calls are TRBV24-1 and TRBJ2-2; 9 nucleotides agree with TRBD1. CDR1 KGHDR and CDR2 SFDVKD come from the germline V gene. This CDR3 is built from 17 residues. V gave up 4 bases and J gave up 3 bases; unmatched junction bases: 8.

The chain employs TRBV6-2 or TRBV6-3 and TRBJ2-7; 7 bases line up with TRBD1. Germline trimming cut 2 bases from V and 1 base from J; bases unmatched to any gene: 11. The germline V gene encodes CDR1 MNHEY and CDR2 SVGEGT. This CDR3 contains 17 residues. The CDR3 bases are TGTGCCAGCAGTTACCGGACAGGAGGCAGGCTGTCCTACGAGCAGTACTTC. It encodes CASSYRTGGRLSYEQYF.

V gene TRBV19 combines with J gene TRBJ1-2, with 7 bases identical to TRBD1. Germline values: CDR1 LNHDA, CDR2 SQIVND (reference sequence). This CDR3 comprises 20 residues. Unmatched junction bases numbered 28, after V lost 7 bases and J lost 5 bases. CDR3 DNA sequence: TGTGCCAGTATACCCCAGGGGGGATACAGACGACTCGACATACGATATGGCTACACCTTC. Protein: CASIPQGGYRRLDIRYGYTF. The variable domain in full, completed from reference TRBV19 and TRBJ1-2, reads DGGITQSPKYLFRKEGQNVTLSCEQNLNHDAMYWYRQDPGQGLRLIYYSQIVNDFQKGDIAEGYSVSREKKESFPLTVTSAQKNPTAFYLCASIPQGGYRRLDIRYGYTFGSGTRLTVV.

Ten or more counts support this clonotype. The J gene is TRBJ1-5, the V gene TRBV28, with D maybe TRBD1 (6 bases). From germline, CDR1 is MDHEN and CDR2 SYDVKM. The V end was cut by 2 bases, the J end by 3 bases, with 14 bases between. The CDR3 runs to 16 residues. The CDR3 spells CASSLKGRGFNQPQHF. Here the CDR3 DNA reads TGTGCCAGCAGTTTAAAAGGCAGGGGTTTCAATCAGCCCCAGCATTTT. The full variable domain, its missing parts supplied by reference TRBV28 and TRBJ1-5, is DVKVTQSSRYLVKRTGEKVFLECVQDMDHENMFWYRQDPGLGLRLIYFSYDVKMKEKGDIPEGYSVSREKKERFSLILESASTNQTSMYLCASSLKGRGFNQPQHFGDGTRLSIL.

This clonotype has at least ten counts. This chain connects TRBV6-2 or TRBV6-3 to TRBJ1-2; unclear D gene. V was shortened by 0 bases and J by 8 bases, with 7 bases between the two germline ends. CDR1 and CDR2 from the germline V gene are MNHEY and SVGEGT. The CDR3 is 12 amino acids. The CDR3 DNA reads TGTGCCAGCAGTTACTCGGCGTCGGGCTACACCTTC. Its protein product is CASSYSASGYTF.